The clone carrying this TCR beta chain has just a few counts. Uncontrolled infection, other autoimmune disease, pregnancy or lactation led to exclusion. Diagnoses were made from clinical symptoms, serum measures (thyroxine and TRAb), thyroid ultrasound and orbital computed tomography. The data are from a study of T cells in Graves' hyperthyroidism and ophthalmopathy. RNA transcripts provided the source from which TCR beta CDR3 regions were amplified. Using the HTBI primer set, a first-round RT-PCR was run on the TCR CDR3. TCRdb reanalysed the multiplex PCR reads using MiXCR and keeps one entry per CDR3 protein. Of approximately 330,000 distinct CDR3 sequences in the sample, 12% to 15% are singletons; the top ten hold 30% to 35%. This CDR3 comprises 15 residues. The germline V gene has CDR1 LGHDT and CDR2 YNNKEL (reference sequence). J was trimmed by 3 bases and V by 3 bases; bases with no gene match: 1.

The rearrangement joins TRBV3-1 to TRBJ2-1, with 11 positions matching TRBD2. The sequence derives from a woman between 40 and 55 years old with Graves' ophthalmopathy. Source material: blood. CDR3 amino acids: CASSQGLAVYNEQFF. CDR3 bases: TGTGCCAGCAGCCAGGGACTAGCGGTCTACAATGAGCAGTTCTTC.